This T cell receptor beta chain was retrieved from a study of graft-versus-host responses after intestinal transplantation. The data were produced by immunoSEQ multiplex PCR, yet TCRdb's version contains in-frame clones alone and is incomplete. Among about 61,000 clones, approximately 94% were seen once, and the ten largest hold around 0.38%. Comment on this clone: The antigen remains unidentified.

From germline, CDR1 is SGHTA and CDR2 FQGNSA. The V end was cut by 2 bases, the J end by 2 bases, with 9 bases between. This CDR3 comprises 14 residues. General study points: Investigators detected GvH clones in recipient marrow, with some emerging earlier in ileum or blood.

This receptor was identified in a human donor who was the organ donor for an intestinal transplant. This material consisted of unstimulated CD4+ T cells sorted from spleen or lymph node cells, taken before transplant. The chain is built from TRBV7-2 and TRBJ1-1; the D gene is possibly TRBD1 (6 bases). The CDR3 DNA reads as TGTGCCAGCAGCTTATTACAGGGAAACACTGAAGCTTTCTTT. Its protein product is CASSLLQGNTEAFF.